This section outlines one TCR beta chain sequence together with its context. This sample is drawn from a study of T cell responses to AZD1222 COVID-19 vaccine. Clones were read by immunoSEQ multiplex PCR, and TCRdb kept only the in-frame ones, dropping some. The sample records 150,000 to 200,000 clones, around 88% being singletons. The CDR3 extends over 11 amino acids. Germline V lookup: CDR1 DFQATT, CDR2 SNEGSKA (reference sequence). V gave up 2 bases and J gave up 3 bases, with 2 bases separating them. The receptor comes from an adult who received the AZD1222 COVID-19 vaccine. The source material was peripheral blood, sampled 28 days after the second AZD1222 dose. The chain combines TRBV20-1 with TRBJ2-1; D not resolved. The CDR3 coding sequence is TGCAGTGCTAGACGCTACAATGAGCAGTTCTTC. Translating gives CSARRYNEQFF.